This TCR beta chain was sequenced during a study of cytomegalovirus exposure and HLA in healthy donors. Overall study results and limits: The authors later found HLA-associated TCR beta chains more clonally expanded than equally common others.

Trimming removed 1 base from V and 5 bases from J, with 14 bases in between. The V gene's germline CDR1 is MGHRA and CDR2 YSYEKL. The CDR3 runs to 15 residues. The PCR contained 60 Vbeta and 13 Jbeta primers. Profiled with immunoSEQ multiplex PCR; TCRdb holds only in-frame clones, not every one. The sample has under 200,000 clones, over 70% seen once. To note about this clone: The antigen is not known.

The V and J genes are TRBV4-1 and TRBJ2-5; perhaps TRBD2 as D (5 bases). The sequencing input was PBMCs. The origin of this receptor is a woman aged 45-59 years in good health and CMV-seronegative. CDR3 sequence: CASSQAGLGLETQYF. CDR3 DNA sequence: TGCGCCAGCAGCCAAGCGGGATTAGGGTTGGAGACCCAGTACTTC.